This T cell receptor (beta chain) was recovered during a study of cytomegalovirus exposure and HLA in healthy donors. It was with 60 Vbeta and 13 Jbeta primers that the PCR ran. Sequencing was performed with immunoSEQ multiplex PCR; in TCRdb, only in-frame clones are kept and a portion is missing. Of around 91,000 clones listed, about 77% are singletons. Germline values: CDR1 MGHRA, CDR2 YSYEKL. Between the trimmed V and J ends, which lost 0 bases and 4 bases, there was a span of 13 bases. The CDR3 extends over 16 amino acids. Sequenced: PBMCs. The J gene is TRBJ1-3, the V gene TRBV4-1; tentatively, D is TRBD1 (5 bases). The clonotype originates from a male donor in good health and CMV-seropositive. Here the CDR3 DNA reads TGCGCCAGCAGCCAAGAAAAAGCAGGGCCCGGAAACACCATATATTTT. Its translation is CASSQEKAGPGNTIYF.